The next 32 T cell receptor beta chains were all read from a single sample in a study of Graves' ophthalmopathy and Graves' hyperthyroidism. As the template, RNA transcripts were used to amplify TCR beta CDR3 regions. Following a first-round RT-PCR that used HTBI primers, a second-round multiplex PCR was carried out. From the multiplex PCR reads, TCRdb called clonotypes with MiXCR, one entry per CDR3 protein. The repertoire has around 1.1 million distinct CDR3 sequences, 35% to 45% of them found once; the top ten carry 11%. Sequencing input: peripheral blood or thyroid tissue (not recorded which). The receptors were sampled from an adult man with Graves' hyperthyroidism.

This clonotype was counted at least ten times. The chain uses TRBV7-8 and TRBJ1-2, with D possibly matching TRBD1 (6 bases). The CDR3 loop spans 15 amino acids. Trimming removed 6 bases from V and 5 bases from J, with 19 bases in between. Looked up from germline, CDR1 is SGHVS and CDR2 is FQNEAQ. CDR3 amino acids: CASRSPLQGSYGYTF. The CDR3 DNA reads TGTGCCAGCAGGTCACCCCTGCAGGGGTCGTATGGCTACACCTTC.

This rearrangement joins TRBV20-1 to TRBJ2-7; D not resolved. This CDR3 has 14 amino acids. V was pared by 0 bases and J by 1 base, with 10 bases between. CDR1 is DFQATT and CDR2 is SNEGSKA in the germline V gene (reference sequence). The CDR3 DNA is TGCAGTGCTAGAGACCCCTTGAAGTCCTACGAGCAGTACTTC. Encoded protein: CSARDPLKSYEQYF.

There are many counts of this clonotype. J is TRBJ1-5 and V is TRBV29-1; no definite D call. The CDR3 runs to 12 residues. Per the germline V gene, CDR1 is SQVTM and CDR2 is ANQGSEA. With 4 bases removed from V and 0 bases from J, the gap between germline ends came to 4 bases. Here the CDR3 reads CSVGSSNQPQHF. For the CDR3, the DNA is TGCAGCGTTGGGAGTAGCAATCAGCCCCAGCATTTT.

This clonotype was recorded many times. The chain employs TRBV7-2 and TRBJ2-7; D is perhaps TRBD1 (6 bases). CDR3 length equals 13 residues. The ends were cut back, 6 bases at V and 1 base at J, with 10 bases in the middle. Germline V gene lookup returns CDR1 SGHTA and CDR2 FQGNSA. The CDR3 DNA reads as TGTGCCAGCAGAGGACAGACTTCCTACGAGCAGTACTTC. As protein: CASRGQTSYEQYF.

This clonotype was counted many times. V is TRBV7-3 and J is TRBJ2-5; D ambiguous. Trimming removed 0 bases from V and 3 bases from J, with 5 bases in between. This CDR3 is 13 amino acids long. Germline assignment: CDR1 SGHTA and CDR2 FQGTGA. The CDR3 nucleotides are TGTGCCAGCAGCTTAACGCCCAAAGAGACCCAGTACTTC. It specifies CASSLTPKETQYF.

This clonotype was seen at least ten times. The chain has TRBV2 and TRBJ2-5; D gene unclear. Germline loops: CDR1 SNHLY, CDR2 FYNNEI. The length of the CDR3 is 13 residues. V lost 7 bases and J lost 1, with 10 bases in between. In DNA form, the CDR3 reads TGTGCCAGCAAACTGACTTTCCAAGAGACCCAGTACTTC. Amino acid sequence: CASKLTFQETQYF.

This clonotype was recorded a few times. J is TRBJ2-3 and V is TRBV10-3; D might be TRBD2 (5 bases). This CDR3 has 13 residues. Trimming removed 2 bases from V and 6 bases from J, with 9 bases in between. Germline V lookup: CDR1 ENHRY, CDR2 SYGVKD. CDR3 sequence: CAISETLADTQYF. The DNA for the CDR3 is TGTGCCATCAGTGAGACCCTAGCCGATACGCAGTATTTT.

This clonotype was counted many times. The genes are TRBV19 and TRBJ1-5; unclear D gene. CDR3 length: 15 amino acids. Per germline, CDR1 LNHDA and CDR2 SQIVND (reference sequence). Trimming pared 11 bases from V and 5 bases from J, leaving 22 bases between. This CDR3 is CARPPPGAGHQPQHF. The CDR3 nucleotides read TGTGCCCGCCCCCCCCCGGGAGCAGGCCATCAGCCCCAGCATTTT.

The V and J genes are TRBV6-4 and TRBJ2-2, with D possibly TRBD2 on 5 matching bases. V was shortened by 5 bases and J by 3 bases, with 16 bases between the two germline ends. This CDR3 contains 16 residues. Germline V lookup: CDR1 MRHNA, CDR2 SNTAGT. The DNA for the CDR3 is TGTGCCAGCAGTTCCCCGAGAGGACTTCACACCGGGGAGCTGTTTTTT. Its translation is CASSSPRGLHTGELFF.

This clonotype has a count of ten or more. This sequence joins TRBV10-3 and TRBJ1-6, with 8 nucleotides matching TRBD1. Germline V lookup: CDR1 ENHRY, CDR2 SYGVKD. This CDR3 is built from 14 residues. Trimming took 6 bases from V and 10 from J; bases not matched to a gene: 8. DNA for the CDR3: TGTGCCATCAGCTACGGACAGGGAGACTCACCCCTCCACTTT. Translated: CAISYGQGDSPLHF.

V is TRBV20-1 and J is TRBJ1-1, with 8 bases that match TRBD1. The ends lost 6 bases at V and 6 bases at J; junction bases unmatched: 15. CDR1 is DFQATT and CDR2 is SNEGSKA in the germline V gene (reference sequence). The CDR3 runs to 15 residues. CDR3: CSARGPGQEGSEAFF. The CDR3 DNA follows: TGCAGTGCCCGGGGGCCGGGACAGGAGGGGTCTGAAGCTTTCTTT.

This clonotype was seen only a few times. This rearrangement joins TRBV20-1 to TRBJ2-7, with D possibly being TRBD1 (5 bases). The CDR3 spans 13 residues. CDR1 is DFQATT, CDR2 SNEGSKA, per germline (reference sequence). Between the trimmed V and J ends, which lost 3 bases and 3 bases, there was a span of 12 bases. CDR3 sequence (DNA): TGCAGTGCTAGTGCCGACCAGGGCTACGAGCAGTACTTC. It is translated as CSASADQGYEQYF.

The chain combines TRBV29-1 with TRBJ2-7; 9 bases line up with TRBD1. The junction had 7 bases not matched to a gene; V was cut back by 0 bases and J by 7 bases. CDR3 size: 14 residues. Germline V lookup: CDR1 SQVTM, CDR2 ANQGSEA. The DNA for the CDR3 is TGCAGCGTTGAAGATACGGACAGGGGCTGGGAGCAGTACTTC. Protein product: CSVEDTDRGWEQYF.

The rearrangement links TRBV7-2 to TRBJ1-6; weak D call: TRBD1 (6 bases). The V end lost 8 bases, the J end lost 6 bases, and 14 bases lay between the germline ends. CDR1 and CDR2 (germline): SGHTA, FQGNSA. This CDR3 spans 14 amino acids. The CDR3, as DNA: TGTGCCAGCGCCCCTGGGGGGCTTAATTCACCCCTCCACTTT. Protein sequence: CASAPGGLNSPLHF.

The sample holds many counts of this clonotype. This chain links TRBV20-1 with TRBJ2-7; possible D gene TRBD2, 5 bases. The CDR3 covers 15 residues. The V end lost 2 bases, the J end lost 2 bases, and 16 bases lay between the germline ends. Germline assignment: CDR1 DFQATT and CDR2 SNEGSKA (reference sequence). This CDR3 is CSARPIRDPTYEQYF. The CDR3 DNA sequence: TGCAGTGCTAGACCAATCCGGGATCCAACCTACGAGCAGTACTTC.

At least ten counts were recorded for this clonotype. This rearrangement joins TRBV4-1 to TRBJ1-6, with 9 nucleotides matching TRBD1. The CDR3 spans 17 residues. Germline trimming cut 1 base from V and 7 bases from J; bases unmatched to any gene: 8. The germline V gene encodes CDR1 MGHRA and CDR2 YSYEKL. CDR3 protein: CASSQGTGAVGNSPLHF. The CDR3 DNA reads TGCGCCAGCAGCCAAGGGACAGGGGCGGTCGGGAATTCACCCCTCCACTTT.

The J gene is TRBJ2-5, the V gene TRBV15; D possibly matches TRBD1 or TRBD2 (5 bases each). The germline gives CDR1 LNHNV, CDR2 YYDKDF (reference sequence). This CDR3 spans 17 amino acids. Trimming removed 3 bases at V and 4 bases at J, with 21 bases between. The CDR3 DNA is TGTGCCACCAGCAGCTTAGTAAGCCGGGGCGGTGGAGAGACCCAGTACTTC. As protein: CATSSLVSRGGGETQYF.

The table lists this clonotype with a count of one. The V call is TRBV12-3 or TRBV12-4, the J call TRBJ1-5; no firm D call. Trimming took 4 bases from V and 3 from J, leaving 10 bases between them. This CDR3 contains 14 residues. DNA of the CDR3: TGTGCCAGCAGTTCCGCCGCGTCCAATCAGCCCCAGCATTTT. It is translated as CASSSAASNQPQHF.

In the case of this clonotype: Given the absence of the conserved phenylalanine or tryptophan at the CDR3 end, a read error is likely. The DNA is omitted, as the CDR3 cannot be located on it reliably, and the CDR3 follows TCRdb's listing. The genes are TRBV20-1 and TRBJ2-7; the D call in the table, TRBD2, was not verified against the DNA. The CDR3 is made up of 10 amino acids, end residues included. Germline V gene sequence: CDR1 DFQATT, CDR2 SNEGSKA (reference sequence). Here the CDR3 reads CSARLRAGAY.

This clonotype was picked up a small number of times. The gene calls are TRBV28 and TRBJ1-2, with a tentative D call TRBD1 (5 bases). Trimming cost V 1 base and J 7 bases, with 13 bases left between them. The CDR3 totals 14 residues. Germline V gene lookup returns CDR1 MDHEN and CDR2 SYDVKM. The CDR3 protein is CASSLYWGGGGYTF. DNA for the CDR3: TGTGCCAGCAGTTTATACTGGGGTGGGGGTGGCTACACCTTC.

Comment on this clonotype: At one boundary the junction diverges from the germline segment, which might be a read error. The chain is built from TRBV10-3 and TRBJ1-2, with D perhaps TRBD1 (5 bases). The CDR3 extends over 12 amino acids. In germline, CDR1 is ENHRY, CDR2 SYGVKD. CDR3 nucleotide sequence: TGTGCCAGCAGTGGGACTTTAAATGGCTACACCTTC. Protein product: CASSGTLNGYTF.

This clonotype was found many times. The V and J genes are TRBV19 and TRBJ2-6; D is uncertain. V shed 3 bases and J shed 3 bases, with 9 bases lying between them. CDR1 is LNHDA, CDR2 SQIVND, per germline (reference sequence). This CDR3 is 15 amino acids long. In DNA, the CDR3 is TGTGCCAGTAGTATCTCGCCGAGTGGGGCCAACGTCCTGACTTTC. This translates into CASSISPSGANVLTF.

The rearrangement uses TRBV6-5 and TRBJ2-5, with D hard to call. The V and J ends lost 6 bases and 5 bases respectively, with 16 bases between them. CDR3 length: 14 residues. The V gene's germline CDR1 is MNHEY and CDR2 SVGAGI. The CDR3 protein is CASRLWGDEETQYF. CDR3 bases: TGTGCCAGCAGGTTGTGGGGTGACGAGGAGACCCAGTACTTC.

This clonotype has just one count. The gene calls are TRBV9 and TRBJ2-5, with D tentatively TRBD1 (11 bases). The length of the CDR3 is 17 residues. Germline CDR1 is SGDLS and CDR2 is YYNGEE. The V end was cut by 2 bases, the J end by 7 bases, with 24 bases between. The CDR3 bases are TGTGCCAGCAGCGTGGGGACAGGGGGGACTAGCGAGGGGACCCAGTACTTC. This translates into CASSVGTGGTSEGTQYF.

This clonotype appeared many times. V gene TRBV20-1 combines with J gene TRBJ2-5; a possible D gene is TRBD2 (6 bases). The germline V gene has CDR1 DFQATT and CDR2 SNEGSKA (reference sequence). There are 15 residues in the CDR3. V was trimmed by 7 bases and J by 5 bases, leaving 23 bases between them. CDR3 bases: TGCAGTGGGACTTCTTTGGCGGGGTCTTGGGAGACCCAGTACTTC. Translation: CSGTSLAGSWETQYF.

This clonotype came up many times. The chain uses TRBV2 and TRBJ1-1; 7 bases are shared with TRBD1. Germline-derived CDR1 and CDR2 are SNHLY and FYNNEI. This CDR3 has 14 amino acids. The junction had 6 bases not matched to a gene; V was cut back by 7 bases and J by 1 base. CDR3 in DNA: TGTGCCAGCACCTCGGGACAGACGAACACTGAAGCTTTCTTT. As protein: CASTSGQTNTEAFF.

This clonotype has at least ten counts. The chain joins TRBV7-9 to TRBJ1-6, with D hard to call. Trimming shortened V by 1 base and J by 9 bases, and 10 bases separated the two germline ends. Germline V gene data show CDR1 as SEHNR and CDR2 as FQNEAQ (reference sequence). CDR3 length: 14 amino acids. The CDR3 DNA reads as TGTGCCAGCAGCTTAGAGTCCCAGATTTCACCCCTCCACTTT. Its protein is CASSLESQISPLHF. Together with reference TRBV7-9 and TRBJ1-6, the CDR3 gives the full variable domain: DTGVSQNPRHKITKRGQNVTFRCDPISEHNRLYWYRQTLGQGPEFLTYFQNEAQLEKSRLLSDRFSAERPKGSFSTLEIQRTEQGDSAMYLCASSLESQISPLHFGNGTRLTVT.

This clonotype turned up a few times. The rearrangement links TRBV6-5 to TRBJ2-2; TRBD1 agrees at 8 bases. J gave up 7 bases and V 10 bases, and 14 bases lay outside the gene matches. Per the germline V gene, CDR1 is MNHEY and CDR2 is SVGAGI. This CDR3 region has 15 residues. The CDR3 region is CATGGQAVFGGELFF. The CDR3 DNA follows: TGTGCCACTGGGGGACAGGCTGTCTTCGGCGGGGAGCTGTTTTTT.

This chain uses TRBV7-2 with TRBJ2-2, with 8 bases fitting TRBD2. In germline, CDR1 is SGHTA, CDR2 FQGNSA. CDR3 length equals 16 residues. Trimming cost V 2 bases and J 6 bases; bases outside gene matches: 8. The CDR3 loop reads CASSLIGLGRAGELFF. CDR3 coding DNA: TGTGCCAGCAGCTTAATCGGTCTCGGGAGGGCCGGGGAGCTGTTTTTT.

CDR3: CASGLRQGGTQYF. CDR3 coding DNA: TGTGCCAGCGGGCTAAGACAGGGAGGGACCCAGTACTTC. The chain combines TRBV5-4 with TRBJ2-5, with a tentative D call TRBD1 (7 bases). Germline CDR1 reads SGHNT; CDR2 reads YYREEE (reference sequence). V was trimmed by 7 bases and J by 7 bases, leaving 17 bases between them. This CDR3 is built from 13 residues.

This clonotype has ten or more counts. The chain links TRBV7-9 to TRBJ1-1; 8 bases are a match to TRBD1. V shed 5 bases and J 11 bases; nucleotides not matched to a gene: 7. Germline loops: CDR1 SEHNR, CDR2 FQNEAQ (reference sequence). CDR3 length equals 12 residues. DNA of the CDR3: TGTGCCAGCAGCCCCTTACAGGGGGAGGCTTTCTTT. This gives the protein CASSPLQGEAFF.

The rearrangement joins TRBV28 to TRBJ1-2; D is ambiguous. The germline V gene has CDR1 MDHEN and CDR2 SYDVKM. The V gene lost 3 bases and the J gene lost 4 bases, with 12 bases spanning the gap. CDR3 length equals 14 residues. The DNA for the CDR3 is TGTGCCAGCAGTTTGTCGATGAACCTCTATGGCTACACCTTC. Translated: CASSLSMNLYGYTF.